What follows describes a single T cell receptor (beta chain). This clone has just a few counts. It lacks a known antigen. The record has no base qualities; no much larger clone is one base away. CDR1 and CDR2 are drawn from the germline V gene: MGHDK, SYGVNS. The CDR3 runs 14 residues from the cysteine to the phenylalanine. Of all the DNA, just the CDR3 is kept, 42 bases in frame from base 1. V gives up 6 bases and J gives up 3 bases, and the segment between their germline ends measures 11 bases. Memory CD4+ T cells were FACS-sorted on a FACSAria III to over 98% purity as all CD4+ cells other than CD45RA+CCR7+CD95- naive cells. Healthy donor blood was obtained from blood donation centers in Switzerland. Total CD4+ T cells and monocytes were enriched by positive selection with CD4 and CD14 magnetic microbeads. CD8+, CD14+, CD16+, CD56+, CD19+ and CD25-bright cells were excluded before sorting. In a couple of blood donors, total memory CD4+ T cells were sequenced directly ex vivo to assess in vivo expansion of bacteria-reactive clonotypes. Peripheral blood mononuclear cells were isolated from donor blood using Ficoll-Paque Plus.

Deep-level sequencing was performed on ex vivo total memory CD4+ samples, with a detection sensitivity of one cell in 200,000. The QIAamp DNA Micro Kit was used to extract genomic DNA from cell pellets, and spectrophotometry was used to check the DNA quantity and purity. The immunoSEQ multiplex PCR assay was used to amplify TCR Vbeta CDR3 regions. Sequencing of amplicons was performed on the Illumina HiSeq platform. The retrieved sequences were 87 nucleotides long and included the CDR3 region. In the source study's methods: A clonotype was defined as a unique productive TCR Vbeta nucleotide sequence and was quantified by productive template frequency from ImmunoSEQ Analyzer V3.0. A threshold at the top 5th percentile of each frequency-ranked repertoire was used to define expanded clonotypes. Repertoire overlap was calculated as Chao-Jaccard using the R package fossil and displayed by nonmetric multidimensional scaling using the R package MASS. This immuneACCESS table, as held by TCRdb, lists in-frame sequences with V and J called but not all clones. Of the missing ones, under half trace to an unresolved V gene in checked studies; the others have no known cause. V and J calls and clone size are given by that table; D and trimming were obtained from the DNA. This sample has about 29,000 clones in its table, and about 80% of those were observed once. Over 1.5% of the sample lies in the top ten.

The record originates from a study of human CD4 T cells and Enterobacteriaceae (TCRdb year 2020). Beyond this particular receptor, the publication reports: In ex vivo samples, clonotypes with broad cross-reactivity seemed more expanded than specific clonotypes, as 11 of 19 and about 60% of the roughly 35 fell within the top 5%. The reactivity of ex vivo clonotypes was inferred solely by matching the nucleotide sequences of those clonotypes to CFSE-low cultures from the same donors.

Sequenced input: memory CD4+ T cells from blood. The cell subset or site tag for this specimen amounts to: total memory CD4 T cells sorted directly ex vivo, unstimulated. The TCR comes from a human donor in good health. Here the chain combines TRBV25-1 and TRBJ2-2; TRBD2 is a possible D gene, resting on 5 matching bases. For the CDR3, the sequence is CASSDKADTGELFF. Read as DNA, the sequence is TGTGCCAGCAGCGACAAAGCGGACACCGGGGAGCTGTTTTTT.